One and the same sample provided the 30 T cell receptor beta chains below, sequenced in a study of CD8 T cells in ankylosing spondylitis. The study, taken as a whole, reports: The study identified a TCR beta motif of roughly eight highly homologous variants that appeared characteristic of ankylosing spondylitis blood.

Each CDR3 protein is one row after TCRdb ran MiXCR on the 5' RACE reads. Among 330,000 or so distinct CDR3 sequences listed, 6.5% to 10% were seen once. No antigens are known for them. Sample: blood, either unsorted or a sorted T cell fraction (not recorded which). These receptors were collected from a male donor with ankylosing spondylitis.

This clonotype was recorded many times. V gene TRBV29-1 combines with J gene TRBJ2-1; 11 bases are a match to TRBD1. The V segment lost 7 bases and the J segment 7 bases; nucleotides outside the gene matches: 6. CDR3 length: 13 residues. In germline, CDR1 is SQVTM, CDR2 ANQGSEA. The CDR3 DNA reads TGCAGCGGGGGACAGGGGGGTCGTAATGAGCAGTTCTTC. Its protein product is CSGGQGGRNEQFF.

This clonotype has just a few counts. At one of its ends the junction is not consistent with the germline gene, which may arise from a read error. The chain has TRBV27 and TRBJ2-1; the match to TRBD2 covers 15 bases. There are 15 residues in the CDR3. Germline CDR1 reads MNHEY; CDR2 reads SMNVEV (reference sequence). CDR3 DNA: TGTGCCAGCAGTTTCCGAGGACTAGCGGGAGGGCAGCAATTCTTC. Translation gives CASSFRGLAGGQQFF.

Only a few counts were recorded for this clonotype. The J gene is TRBJ2-6, the V gene TRBV12-3 or TRBV12-4; a weak D match, TRBD2 (5 bases). The V end lost 7 bases, the J end lost 1 base, and 26 bases lay between the germline ends. This CDR3 is built from 20 residues. The CDR3: CASTLLGASYGFSGANVLTF. The CDR3 nucleotides are TGTGCCAGCACCCTGTTGGGAGCATCCTATGGGTTTTCTGGGGCCAACGTCCTGACTTTC.

The chain links TRBV20-1 to TRBJ2-1, with a tentative D call TRBD2 (6 bases). Germline V lookup: CDR1 DFQATT, CDR2 SNEGSKA (reference sequence). This CDR3 region has 14 residues. Between the trimmed V and J ends, which lost 3 bases and 2 bases, there was a span of 11 bases. The DNA of the CDR3 is TGCAGTGCTAGTTGGGGGGAGCCCTACAATGAGCAGTTCTTC. This sequence encodes CSASWGEPYNEQFF.

This clonotype was seen ten or more times. The rearrangement uses TRBV29-1 and TRBJ2-3, with TRBD1 matching 10 bases. The CDR3 contains 15 residues. J was trimmed by 4 bases and V by 2 bases; bases with no gene match: 6. Germline V lookup: CDR1 SQVTM, CDR2 ANQGSEA. CDR3 in DNA: TGCAGCGTTGAAAAGACAGGGGGCAAGGCAGATACGCAGTATTTT. Encoded protein: CSVEKTGGKADTQYF.

This clonotype has ten or more counts. The genes are TRBV7-3 and TRBJ2-1, with D possibly matching TRBD2 (5 bases). V was pared by 5 bases and J by 4 bases, with 9 bases between. The V gene's germline CDR1 is SGHTA and CDR2 FQGTGA. The CDR3 spans 13 residues. CDR3 in amino acids: CASSALGYNEQFF. The CDR3 DNA reads TGTGCCAGCAGCGCACTAGGGTACAATGAGCAGTTCTTC.

This clonotype was recorded at least ten times. This rearrangement joins TRBV2 to TRBJ2-1; either TRBD1 or TRBD2 may supply D (6 bases each). The CDR3 contains 13 residues. CDR1 and CDR2 (germline): SNHLY, FYNNEI. Trimming removed 11 bases at V and 0 bases at J, with 11 bases between. The CDR3 spells CAGGGGSYNEQFF. The CDR3 DNA reads as TGTGCCGGAGGGGGAGGCTCCTACAATGAGCAGTTCTTC.

In this sample, this clonotype turned up many times. V is TRBV5-1 and J is TRBJ2-5, with unresolved D. The V gene's germline CDR1 is SGHRS and CDR2 YFSETQ. Trimming stripped 4 bases from V and 5 bases from J, with 12 bases between. This CDR3 has 13 amino acids. CDR3 amino acids: CASSPSPFETQYF. In DNA form, the CDR3 reads TGCGCCAGCAGCCCCTCCCCCTTCGAGACCCAGTACTTC.

This rearrangement joins TRBV7-6 to TRBJ2-5; 9 bases fit TRBD1. Trimming at V came to 5 bases and at J to 2 bases, leaving 18 bases not matched to a gene. The CDR3 is 19 amino acids. CDR1 is SGHVS, CDR2 FNYEAQ, per germline. CDR3 sequence reads: CASSRNEKIRDRAQETQYF. The CDR3 DNA reads as TGTGCCAGCAGCCGGAACGAAAAAATCCGGGACAGGGCTCAAGAGACCCAGTACTTC.

This clonotype was seen a few times. The CDR3 DNA is TGTGCCAGCAGCTTAGGACACCGGATCTACGAGCAGTACTTC. Translation gives CASSLGHRIYEQYF. This sequence joins TRBV7-9 and TRBJ2-7; D gene uncertain. This CDR3 spans 14 amino acids. Trimming removed 1 base from V and 3 bases from J, with 10 bases in between. Germline CDR1 is SEHNR and CDR2 is FQNEAQ (reference sequence).

A few counts support this clonotype. This chain uses TRBV2 with TRBJ2-1; no firm D call. This CDR3 spans 12 amino acids. Germline CDR1 and CDR2: SNHLY and FYNNEI. Trimming shortened V by 6 bases and J by 9 bases, and 12 bases separated the two germline ends. In DNA, the CDR3 is TGTGCCAGCAGGCCCATTGTCGGTGAGCAGTTCTTC. Amino acids: CASRPIVGEQFF. Looking up the rest from reference TRBV2 and TRBJ2-1 gives the full variable domain: EPEVTQTPSHQVTQMGQEVILRCVPISNHLYFYWYRQILGQKVEFLVSFYNNEISEKSEIFDDQFSVERPDGSNFTLKIRSTKLEDSAMYFCASRPIVGEQFFGPGTRLTVL.

Concerning this clonotype itself: This may be a read error: a much more frequent sequence differs by one nucleotide. The chain employs TRBV20-1 and TRBJ1-6; TRBD1 agrees at 8 bases. This CDR3 is built from 12 residues. Germline V gene sequence: CDR1 DFQATT, CDR2 SNEGSKA (reference sequence). The CDR3, as DNA: TGCAGTGCTCGGGGACAGGTTTCACCCTTCCACTTT. Amino acid sequence: CSARGQVSPFHF.

The chain is built from TRBV9 and TRBJ1-2, with D perhaps TRBD1 (5 bases). Trimming took 6 bases from V and 4 from J, leaving 10 bases between them. The CDR3 is 12 amino acids. The germline V gene encodes CDR1 SGDLS and CDR2 YYNGEE. The DNA of the CDR3 is TGTGCCAGCAAGTCAGGGAGCTATGGCTACACCTTC. Translating it yields CASKSGSYGYTF.

This clonotype turned up a few times. This rearrangement joins TRBV11-3 to TRBJ2-1; 9 bases are shared with TRBD2. The V and J ends lost 5 bases and 8 bases, in that order; junction bases with no gene match: 13. The CDR3 covers 16 residues. CDR1 and CDR2 from the germline V gene are SGHNT and YENEEA. Here the CDR3 DNA reads TGTGCCAGCAGCGAACCGGCGGGAGGGGTTTGGGATGAGCAGTTCTTC. As protein: CASSEPAGGVWDEQFF.

This clonotype was picked up many times. The chain has TRBV5-1 and TRBJ2-6, with a possible D match to TRBD2 (6 bases). The V gene's germline CDR1 is SGHRS and CDR2 YFSETQ. The germline V and J ends were trimmed by 5 bases and 2 bases, with 20 bases remaining between them. The CDR3 is 18 residues long. The CDR3 here is CASSYPYRPGAGANVLTF. CDR3 nucleotides: TGCGCCAGCAGTTATCCATACAGGCCGGGGGCTGGGGCCAACGTCCTGACTTTC.

V usage is TRBV7-8 and J usage is TRBJ2-1; possible D gene TRBD2, 6 bases. Germline CDR1 reads SGHVS; CDR2 reads FQNEAQ. V lost 0 bases to trimming and J lost 6 bases, with 15 bases between them. The CDR3 extends over 16 amino acids. The CDR3: CASSLAGLASGNEQFF. In DNA form, the CDR3 reads TGTGCCAGCAGCTTAGCTGGGCTAGCGTCGGGCAATGAGCAGTTCTTC.

This sequence joins TRBV10-3 and TRBJ2-5; D not certain. The CDR3 contains 13 residues. V was clipped by 8 bases and J by 1 base, with 11 bases between them. The germline gives CDR1 ENHRY, CDR2 SYGVKD. The DNA for the CDR3 is TGTGCCATCTCTTGGACGGCCCAAGAGACCCAGTACTTC. Its translation: CAISWTAQETQYF.

The V gene is TRBV6-2 or TRBV6-3, the J gene TRBJ2-3; D gene uncertain. Germline values: CDR1 MNHEY, CDR2 SVGEGT. Trimming removed 7 bases at V and 0 bases at J, with 11 bases between. The length of the CDR3 is 14 residues. CDR3 sequence: CASTLDASTDTQYF. DNA of the CDR3: TGTGCCAGCACCCTGGACGCTAGCACAGATACGCAGTATTTT.

This clonotype was detected ten times or more. The chain has TRBV7-8 and TRBJ2-1; 7 bases are a match to TRBD2. J was trimmed by 4 bases and V by 5 bases; bases with no gene match: 11. The CDR3 is 16 residues long. The germline CDR1 and CDR2 sequences are SGHVS and FQNEAQ. CDR3 in DNA: TGTGCCAGCAGCCCTCCTACAGCGGGGATATACAATGAGCAGTTCTTC. Its translation: CASSPPTAGIYNEQFF.

The table lists this clonotype with a few counts. The chain couples TRBV10-3 to TRBJ1-2; D may be TRBD1 (5 bases). Germline CDR1 and CDR2: ENHRY and SYGVKD. Trimming stripped 7 bases from V and 8 bases from J, with 14 bases between. The CDR3 is made up of 12 amino acids. The CDR3 is CAIMEAGDGYTF. The DNA of the CDR3 is TGTGCCATCATGGAGGCGGGGGACGGCTACACCTTC.

This clonotype was counted between two and nine times. The chain is built from TRBV29-1 and TRBJ1-4; D is possibly TRBD1 (5 bases). This CDR3 comprises 12 residues. Germline V gene data show CDR1 as SQVTM and CDR2 as ANQGSEA. Trimming removed 4 bases at V and 7 bases at J, with 10 bases between. The CDR3 nucleotides read TGCAGCGTTGCGGGGGTGGCTGAAAAACTGTTTTTT. Translating gives CSVAGVAEKLFF.

This clonotype was seen more than once but under ten times. J is TRBJ2-3 and V is TRBV7-3; D is perhaps TRBD2 (5 bases). The CDR3 extends over 15 amino acids. CDR1 and CDR2 (germline): SGHTA, FQGTGA. The V end was cut by 5 bases, the J end by 0 bases, with 12 bases between. The CDR3 loop is CASSPLAHSTDTQYF. DNA of the CDR3: TGTGCCAGCAGCCCCCTAGCACATAGCACAGATACGCAGTATTTT.

This clonotype came up a few times. The rearrangement uses TRBV29-1 and TRBJ2-4, with D uncertain. Germline V gene data show CDR1 as SQVTM and CDR2 as ANQGSEA. Trimming pared 3 bases from V and 8 bases from J, leaving 8 bases between. The CDR3 extends over 11 amino acids. CDR3 sequence: CSVEARDIQYF. The DNA of the CDR3 is TGCAGCGTTGAGGCAAGAGACATTCAGTACTTC.

This clonotype appeared many times. The rearrangement uses TRBV2 and TRBJ1-1, with D maybe TRBD1 (5 bases). Trimming took off 3 bases at V and 0 bases at J, with 11 bases between the two ends. This CDR3 has 15 amino acids. Germline-derived CDR1 and CDR2 are SNHLY and FYNNEI. CDR3 DNA: TGTGCCAGCAGTGACCCGGGGCTCGTGAACACTGAAGCTTTCTTT. Translating it yields CASSDPGLVNTEAFF.

This clonotype was counted at least ten times. The chain carries TRBV10-3 and TRBJ2-2, with 8 bases that match TRBD2. From germline, CDR1 is ENHRY and CDR2 SYGVKD. CDR3 length: 16 residues. After removal of 6 bases from V and 1 base from J, the junction contained 7 bases not matched to a gene. The DNA for the CDR3 is TGTGCCATCAGCGAAGCGGGAGTAGTGAACACCGGGGAGCTGTTTTTT. Protein: CAISEAGVVNTGELFF.

This clonotype was found many times. The CDR3 DNA reads TGTGCCAGCAGTGAAAACAGCCTTCTAGCCAAAAACATTCAGTACTTC. Translated: CASSENSLLAKNIQYF. The chain is built from TRBV2 and TRBJ2-4, with D unclear. V was clipped by 2 bases and J by 0 bases, with 11 bases between them. Germline CDR1 and CDR2: SNHLY and FYNNEI. This CDR3 has 16 residues.

J is TRBJ1-1 and V is TRBV7-9, with D possibly matching TRBD1 (5 bases). Per germline, CDR1 SEHNR and CDR2 FQNEAQ (reference sequence). V lost 5 bases and J lost 4, with 17 bases in between. There are 15 residues in the CDR3. The DNA for the CDR3 is TGTGCCAGCAGCGTAGGGCTAGGGGTATCCACTGAAGCTTTCTTT. The encoded protein is CASSVGLGVSTEAFF.

The gene calls are TRBV7-9 and TRBJ2-3, with 9 bases aligning to TRBD2. V shed 1 base and J 6 bases; nucleotides not matched to a gene: 11. Germline assignment: CDR1 SEHNR and CDR2 FQNEAQ (reference sequence). The CDR3 extends over 17 amino acids. For the CDR3, the DNA is TGTGCCAGCAGCTTAGGAACTTATAGCGGGAGTCTGGATACGCAGTATTTT. It codes for CASSLGTYSGSLDTQYF.

This clonotype occurred a few times. The chain is built from TRBV2 and TRBJ1-5; D is unclear. CDR3 length: 14 amino acids. The germline V gene has CDR1 SNHLY and CDR2 FYNNEI. V gave up 6 bases and J gave up 4 bases, with 13 bases separating them. CDR3 DNA: TGTGCCAGCAGGCTCGACACGGGAAATCAGCCCCAGCATTTT. Translating it yields CASRLDTGNQPQHF.

This clonotype came up a few times. V is TRBV7-3 and J is TRBJ2-3, with D tentatively TRBD2 (6 bases). CDR1 and CDR2 (germline): SGHTA, FQGTGA. The CDR3 has 16 amino acids. V dropped 5 bases and J dropped 0 bases, with 15 bases sitting between them. CDR3 in amino acids: CASSMDSGFSTDTQYF. As DNA, the CDR3 is TGTGCCAGCAGCATGGATAGCGGCTTTAGCACAGATACGCAGTATTTT.